A single sample gave rise to the 22 T cell receptor beta chains below, sequenced in a study of cytotoxic CD8 clonotypes in ibrutinib-treated CLL. Profiled with immunoSEQ multiplex PCR; TCRdb holds only in-frame clones, not every one. This sample has approximately 330,000 clones; around four fifths occur once, and the top ten carry about 6.3%. Sequencing used PBMCs, obtained before ibrutinib treatment. Receptors originate from a human donor with chronic lymphocytic leukemia.

In nucleotides, the CDR3 is TGTGCCAGCAGTTGGGACAGGCCGAACACCGGGGAGCTGTTTTTT. Translating it yields CASSWDRPNTGELFF. The chain combines TRBV2 with TRBJ2-2; 8 nucleotides line up with TRBD1. Trimming removed 5 bases from V and 0 bases from J; junction bases left unmatched: 2. In germline, CDR1 is SNHLY, CDR2 FYNNEI. The CDR3 loop spans 15 amino acids.

The chain is built from TRBV28 and TRBJ1-2; no definite D call. The germline gives CDR1 MDHEN, CDR2 SYDVKM. The CDR3 has 13 amino acids. V gave up 6 bases and J gave up 2 bases, with 10 bases separating them. The CDR3 nucleotides read TGTGCCAGCAGCTGGAGGAACAACTATGGCTACACCTTC. This translates into CASSWRNNYGYTF.

The chain is built from TRBV9 and TRBJ1-2; a weak D match, TRBD1 (5 bases). The V gene lost 1 base and the J gene lost 4 bases, with 14 bases spanning the gap. This CDR3 is 15 amino acids long. Per the germline V gene, CDR1 is SGDLS and CDR2 is YYNGEE. The chain's CDR3 is CASSVRPGTFYGYTF. DNA for the CDR3: TGTGCCAGCAGCGTACGCCCTGGGACCTTCTATGGCTACACCTTC.

The rearrangement links TRBV7-2 to TRBJ2-1, with 10 bases identical to TRBD1. CDR1 and CDR2 (germline): SGHTA, FQGNSA. This CDR3 region has 14 residues. V dropped 4 bases and J dropped 6; count of bases not matched to a gene: 3. The CDR3 protein is CASSWDRGSNEQFF. CDR3 bases: TGTGCCAGCAGCTGGGACAGGGGTTCCAATGAGCAGTTCTTC.

Written as DNA, the CDR3 is TGCAGCGCCGAAGGGGGGGAACGGCTAAAACTGTTTTTT. It specifies CSAEGGERLKLFF. V and J are TRBV29-1 and TRBJ1-4, with D perhaps matching TRBD1 (6 bases). Germline assignment: CDR1 SQVTM and CDR2 ANQGSEA. CDR3 length: 13 amino acids. The V end was cut by 7 bases, the J end by 10 bases, with 19 bases between.

This chain links TRBV25-1 with TRBJ2-2; TRBD1 aligns across 9 bases. The CDR3 loop spans 15 amino acids. The germline gives CDR1 MGHDK, CDR2 SYGVNS. V lost 7 bases and J lost 3; bases outside the gene matches: 6. This CDR3 reads CASKTQGADTGELFF. The CDR3 DNA is TGTGCCAGCAAGACACAGGGGGCTGACACCGGGGAGCTGTTTTTT.

The rearrangement links TRBV7-6 to TRBJ2-7; 9 nucleotides line up with TRBD2. The V gene end was trimmed by 1 base and the J gene end by 3 bases; junction bases not matched to a gene: 4. CDR1 and CDR2 (germline): SGHVS, FNYEAQ. The CDR3 extends over 15 amino acids. The CDR3 protein is CASSLGTSANYEQYF. The DNA for the CDR3 is TGTGCCAGCAGCTTAGGGACTAGCGCGAACTACGAGCAGTACTTC.

This clone has only a few counts. The V call is TRBV14, the J call TRBJ1-4, with no clear D. Germline-derived CDR1 and CDR2 are SGHDN and FVKESK. V was cut by 0 bases and J by 8 bases, with 16 bases left in between. The CDR3 length is 16 residues. The CDR3 is CASSQEAEVIGEKLFF. CDR3 DNA: TGTGCCAGCAGCCAAGAGGCGGAAGTAATTGGCGAAAAACTGTTTTTT.

The V call is TRBV7-9, the J call TRBJ2-7, with D maybe TRBD1 (6 bases). CDR1 and CDR2 from the germline V gene are SEHNR and FQNEAQ (reference sequence). The V end lost 2 bases, the J end lost 6 bases, and 17 bases lay between the germline ends. The CDR3 contains 15 residues. This CDR3 is CASSLSQGSLSEQYF. The DNA for the CDR3 is TGTGCCAGCAGCTTATCTCAGGGGAGCCTTTCCGAGCAGTACTTC.

This clone was recorded only once. The chain carries TRBV5-1 and TRBJ1-4; D remains ambiguous. V lost 4 bases to trimming and J lost 0 bases, with 7 bases between them. The length of the CDR3 is 14 residues. The germline V gene encodes CDR1 SGHRS and CDR2 YFSETQ. The CDR3 DNA sequence: TGCGCCAGCAGCCCGGTCGCAACTAATGAAAAACTGTTTTTT. Its translation: CASSPVATNEKLFF.

The rearrangement uses TRBV10-1 and TRBJ1-4; D perhaps matches TRBD1 (6 bases). The V gene's germline CDR1 is WNHNN and CDR2 SYGVQD (reference sequence). CDR3 length: 13 amino acids. Trimming removed 7 bases at V and 8 bases at J, with 14 bases between. This CDR3 reads CASNRAGDEKLFF. The CDR3 DNA reads TGCGCCAGCAATCGGGCAGGGGACGAAAAACTGTTTTTT.

The J gene is TRBJ2-7, the V gene TRBV18; no clear D gene. CDR1 is KGHSH, CDR2 LQKENI, per germline. This CDR3 region has 11 residues. Trimming shortened V by 3 bases and J by 8 bases, and 8 bases separated the two germline ends. In nucleotides, the CDR3 is TGTGCCAGCTCACCGACGGGCCAGCAGTACTTC. Amino acid sequence: CASSPTGQQYF.

The chain joins TRBV12-1 to TRBJ2-3. TRBV12-1 is a pseudogene segment. This CDR3 comprises 15 residues. As DNA, the CDR3 is TGTGCCAGCAGCTTGGTCGTTCTCCGCACAGATACGCAGTATTTT. Translating gives CASSLVVLRTDTQYF.

The chain carries TRBV2 and TRBJ1-5, with 9 positions matching TRBD1. The trim removed 4 bases at V and 7 bases at J, leaving 2 bases unmatched. The germline CDR1 and CDR2 sequences are SNHLY and FYNNEI. This CDR3 has 13 residues. DNA for the CDR3: TGTGCCAGCAGTGGGACAGGGGCCCAGCCCCAGCATTTT. This sequence encodes CASSGTGAQPQHF.

The V call is TRBV27, the J call TRBJ2-7; TRBD1 matches at 9 bases. This CDR3 has 16 residues. The junction had 9 bases not matched to a gene; V was cut back by 5 bases and J by 1 base. Germline V gene data show CDR1 as MNHEY and CDR2 as SMNVEV (reference sequence). The CDR3 nucleotides are TGTGCCAGCAGTCCTGATCTGGACAGGGGTTCCTACGAGCAGTACTTC. It encodes CASSPDLDRGSYEQYF.

CDR3 sequence reads: CASSLGGPTDTQYF. The CDR3 coding sequence is TGTGCCAGCAGTTTAGGGGGGCCCACAGATACGCAGTATTTT. The chain couples TRBV2 to TRBJ2-3; D could derive from TRBD1 or TRBD2 (6 bases each). Trimming took off 5 bases at V and 2 bases at J, with 11 bases between the two ends. Germline loops: CDR1 SNHLY, CDR2 FYNNEI. The CDR3 is 14 residues long.

CDR3 loop: CASSQNSGSYSEQYF. The CDR3 coding sequence is TGCGCCAGCAGCCAAAATAGCGGGAGCTATAGCGAGCAGTACTTC. This sequence joins TRBV5-1 and TRBJ2-7, with TRBD2 matching over 9 bases. The germline V gene has CDR1 SGHRS and CDR2 YFSETQ. The V gene end was trimmed by 4 bases and the J gene end by 6 bases; junction bases not matched to a gene: 11. The CDR3 extends over 15 amino acids.

The CDR3 region is CAIRNQDRSGYEQYF. The CDR3, as DNA: TGTGCCATCAGAAATCAGGACAGGTCCGGATACGAGCAGTACTTC. The J gene is TRBJ2-7, the V gene TRBV10-3; 7 nucleotides line up with TRBD1. Trimming removed 6 bases from V and 4 bases from J; junction bases left unmatched: 12. Germline V CDR1 and CDR2: ENHRY, SYGVKD. This CDR3 has 15 amino acids.

The chain carries TRBV4-3 and TRBJ1-4; D is unclear. CDR3 length: 17 residues. Germline V gene lookup returns CDR1 LGHNA and CDR2 YSLEER. V lost 0 bases and J 2 bases, leaving 13 bases between the germline ends. The CDR3 reads CASSQDSWEGTNEKLFF. CDR3 coding DNA: TGCGCCAGCAGCCAAGATTCCTGGGAAGGCACTAATGAAAAACTGTTTTTT.

The gene calls are TRBV6-5 and TRBJ1-4; D is unclear. The V and J ends lost 0 bases and 8 bases respectively, with 13 bases between them. The germline CDR1 and CDR2 sequences are MNHEY and SVGAGI. This CDR3 comprises 15 residues. CDR3 loop: CASSYSIRGYEKLFF. As DNA, the CDR3 is TGTGCCAGCAGTTACTCGATCCGGGGTTACGAAAAACTGTTTTTT.

This chain uses TRBV11-3 with TRBJ2-3, with TRBD2 identical over 11 bases. Germline CDR1 and CDR2: SGHNT and YENEEA. Unmatched junction bases numbered 10, after V lost 1 base and J lost 4 bases. The CDR3 is 18 amino acids. The DNA for the CDR3 is TGTGCCAGCAGCTTAGGGGCTACTAGCGGGAGACATCCAGATACGCAGTATTTT. Its translation: CASSLGATSGRHPDTQYF.

This clone was seen more than once but under ten times. The chain recombines TRBV10-3 with TRBJ2-3, with D possibly being TRBD2 (5 bases). The CDR3 runs 17 residues. The V gene's germline CDR1 is ENHRY and CDR2 SYGVKD. Trimming pared 4 bases from V and 2 bases from J, leaving 19 bases between. CDR3: CAISAYGGGWATDTQYF. The CDR3 DNA reads as TGTGCCATCAGTGCATACGGAGGAGGATGGGCCACAGATACGCAGTATTTT.